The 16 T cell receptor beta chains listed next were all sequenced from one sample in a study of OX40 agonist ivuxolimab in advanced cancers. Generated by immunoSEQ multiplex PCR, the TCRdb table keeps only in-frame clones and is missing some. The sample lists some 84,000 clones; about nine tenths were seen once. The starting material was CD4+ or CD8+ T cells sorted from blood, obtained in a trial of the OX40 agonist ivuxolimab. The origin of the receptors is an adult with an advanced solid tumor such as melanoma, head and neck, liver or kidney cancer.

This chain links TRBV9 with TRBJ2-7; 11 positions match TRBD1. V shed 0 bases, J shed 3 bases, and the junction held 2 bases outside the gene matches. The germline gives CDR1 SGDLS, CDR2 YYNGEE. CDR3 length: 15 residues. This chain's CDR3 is CASSVAGTGGYEQYF. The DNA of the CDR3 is TGTGCCAGCAGCGTAGCCGGGACAGGGGGCTACGAGCAGTACTTC.

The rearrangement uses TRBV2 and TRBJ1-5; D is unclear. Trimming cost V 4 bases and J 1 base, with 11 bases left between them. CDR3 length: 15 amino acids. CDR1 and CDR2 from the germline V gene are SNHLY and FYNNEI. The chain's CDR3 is CASSVPGFSNQPQHF. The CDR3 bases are TGTGCCAGCAGTGTTCCGGGCTTCAGCAATCAGCCCCAGCATTTT.

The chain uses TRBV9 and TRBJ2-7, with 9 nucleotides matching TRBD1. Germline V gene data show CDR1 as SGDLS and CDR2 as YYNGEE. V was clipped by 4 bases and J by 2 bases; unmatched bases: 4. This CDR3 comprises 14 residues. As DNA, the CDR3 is TGTGCCAGCAGCCCGCGGACAGGGGCCTACGAGCAGTACTTC. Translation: CASSPRTGAYEQYF.

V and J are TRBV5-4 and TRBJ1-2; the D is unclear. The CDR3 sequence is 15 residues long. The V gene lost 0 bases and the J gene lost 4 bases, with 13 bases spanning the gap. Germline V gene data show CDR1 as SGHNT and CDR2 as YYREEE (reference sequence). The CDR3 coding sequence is TGTGCCAGCAGCTTGGAAGCAGCGGATACCTATGGCTACACCTTC. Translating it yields CASSLEAADTYGYTF.

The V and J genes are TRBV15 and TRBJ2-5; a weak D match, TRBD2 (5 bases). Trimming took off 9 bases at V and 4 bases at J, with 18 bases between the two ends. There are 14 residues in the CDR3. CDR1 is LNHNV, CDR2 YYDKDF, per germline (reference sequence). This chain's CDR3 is CATSEGLAVETQYF. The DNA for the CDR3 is TGTGCCACATCAGAAGGGCTAGCTGTAGAGACCCAGTACTTC. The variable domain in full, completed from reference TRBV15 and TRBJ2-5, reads DAMVIQNPRYQVTQFGKPVTLSCSQTLNHNVMYWYQQKSSQAPKLLFHYYDKDFNNEADTPDNFQSRRPNTSFCFLDIRSPGLGDTAMYLCATSEGLAVETQYFGPGTRLLVL.

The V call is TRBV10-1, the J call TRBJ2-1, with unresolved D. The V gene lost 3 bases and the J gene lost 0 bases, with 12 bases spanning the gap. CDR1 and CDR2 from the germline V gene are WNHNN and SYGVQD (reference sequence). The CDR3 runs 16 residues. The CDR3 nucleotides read TGCGCCAGCAGTGACCGTTTGTATGACTCCTACAATGAGCAGTTCTTC. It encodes CASSDRLYDSYNEQFF.

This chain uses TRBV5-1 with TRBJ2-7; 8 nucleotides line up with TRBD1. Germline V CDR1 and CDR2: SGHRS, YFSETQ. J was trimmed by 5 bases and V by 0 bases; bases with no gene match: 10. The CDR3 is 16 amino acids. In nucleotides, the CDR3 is TGCGCCAGCAGCTTGGGCCGGACAGGGTTTTCCCACGAGCAGTACTTC. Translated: CASSLGRTGFSHEQYF. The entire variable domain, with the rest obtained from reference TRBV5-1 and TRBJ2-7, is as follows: KAGVTQTPRYLIKTRGQQVTLSCSPISGHRSVSWYQQTPGQGLQFLFEYFSETQRNKGNFPGRFSGRQFSNSRSEMNVSTLELGDSALYLCASSLGRTGFSHEQYFGPGTRLTVT.

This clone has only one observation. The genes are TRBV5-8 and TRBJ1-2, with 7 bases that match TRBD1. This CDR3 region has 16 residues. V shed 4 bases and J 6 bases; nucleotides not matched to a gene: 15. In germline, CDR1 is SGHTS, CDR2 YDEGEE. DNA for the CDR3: TGTGCCAGCAGCAGTGAGGGGGCGCCGGCGTACGATGGCTACACCTTC. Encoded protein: CASSSEGAPAYDGYTF.

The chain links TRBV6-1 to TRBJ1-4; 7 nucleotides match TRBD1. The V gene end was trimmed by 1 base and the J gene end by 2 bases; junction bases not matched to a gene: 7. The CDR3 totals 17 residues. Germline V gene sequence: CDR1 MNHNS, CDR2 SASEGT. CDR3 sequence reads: CASSEGRPGGTNEKLFF. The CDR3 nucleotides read TGTGCCAGCAGTGAAGGGCGCCCAGGGGGGACTAATGAAAAACTGTTTTTT.

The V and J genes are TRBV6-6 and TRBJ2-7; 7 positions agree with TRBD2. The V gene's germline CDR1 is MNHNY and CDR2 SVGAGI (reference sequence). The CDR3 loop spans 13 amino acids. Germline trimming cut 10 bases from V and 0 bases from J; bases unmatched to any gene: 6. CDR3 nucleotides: TGTGCCACCTTGGGAGGGAGCTCCTACGAGCAGTACTTC. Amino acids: CATLGGSSYEQYF.

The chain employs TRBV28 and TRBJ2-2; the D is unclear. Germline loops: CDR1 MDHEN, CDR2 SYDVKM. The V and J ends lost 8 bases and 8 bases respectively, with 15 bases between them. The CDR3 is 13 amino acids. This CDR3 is CASARHIRGELFF. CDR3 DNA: TGTGCCAGCGCCCGCCACATACGAGGGGAGCTGTTTTTT. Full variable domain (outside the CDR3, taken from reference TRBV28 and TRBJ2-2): DVKVTQSSRYLVKRTGEKVFLECVQDMDHENMFWYRQDPGLGLRLIYFSYDVKMKEKGDIPEGYSVSREKKERFSLILESASTNQTSMYLCASARHIRGELFFGEGSRLTVL.

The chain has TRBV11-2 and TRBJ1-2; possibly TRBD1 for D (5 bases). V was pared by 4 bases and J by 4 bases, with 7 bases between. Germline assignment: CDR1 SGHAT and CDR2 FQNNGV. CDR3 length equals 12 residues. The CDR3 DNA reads TGTGCCAGCAGCTCCGGGACCTATGGCTACACCTTC. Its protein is CASSSGTYGYTF. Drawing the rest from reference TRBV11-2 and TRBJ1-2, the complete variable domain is EAGVAQSPRYKIIEKRQSVAFWCNPISGHATLYWYQQILGQGPKLLIQFQNNGVVDDSQLPKDRFSAERLKGVDSTLKIQPAKLEDSAVYLCASSSGTYGYTFGSGTRLTVV.

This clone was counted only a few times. The CDR3, as DNA: TGCAGCGCTCTACCCCAGCATTTT. It specifies CSALPQHF. This sequence joins TRBV29-1 and TRBJ1-5; D unresolved. The CDR3 loop spans 8 amino acids. Trimming shortened V by 7 bases and J by 10 bases, and 5 bases separated the two germline ends. From germline, CDR1 is SQVTM and CDR2 ANQGSEA.

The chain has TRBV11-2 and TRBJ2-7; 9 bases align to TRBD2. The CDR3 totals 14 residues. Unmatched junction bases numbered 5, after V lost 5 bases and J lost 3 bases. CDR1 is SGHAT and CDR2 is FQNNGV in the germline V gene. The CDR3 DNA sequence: TGTGCCAGCAGCCCAGGAGCGGGGGGCTACGAGCAGTACTTC. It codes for CASSPGAGGYEQYF.

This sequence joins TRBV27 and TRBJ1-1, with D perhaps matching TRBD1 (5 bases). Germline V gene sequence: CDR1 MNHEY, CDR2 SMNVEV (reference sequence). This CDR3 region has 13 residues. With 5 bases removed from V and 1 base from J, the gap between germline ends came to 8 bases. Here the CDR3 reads CASSQGQNTEAFF. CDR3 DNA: TGTGCCAGCAGTCAGGGCCAGAACACTGAAGCTTTCTTT.

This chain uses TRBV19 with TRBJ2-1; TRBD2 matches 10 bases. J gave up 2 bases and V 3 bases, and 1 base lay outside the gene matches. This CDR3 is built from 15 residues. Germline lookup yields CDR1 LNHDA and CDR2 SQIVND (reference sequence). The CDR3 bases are TGTGCCAGTAGTATCGGGACTAGCGCCTACAATGAGCAGTTCTTC. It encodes CASSIGTSAYNEQFF.